This record covers a single T cell receptor beta chain. Its antigen is currently unknown. The CDR3 sequence is 13 residues long. From germline, CDR1 is SGDLS and CDR2 YYNGEE. V lost 4 bases and J 8 bases, leaving 13 bases between the germline ends. This specimen comes from a study of regulatory and conventional T cells in RAG deficiency. General observations from the study: Shannon entropy fell and Simpson indices rose in RAG-deficient patients. Shorter CDR3s in all patient subsets; >75% Treg-Tconv overlap in Omenn.

Regulatory T cells were sorted from blood as CD4+ CD25-high CD127-low cells. Some clones are missing from TCRdb's copy, which holds only in-frame ones; the method was immunoSEQ multiplex PCR. The repertoire has about 28,000 clones, about 90% of them found once; the top ten carry roughly 0.83%. The data were also submitted as part of a second study, on regulatory T cells. That paper notes: The primer mix had 52 TRBV and 13 TRBJ primers.

The V gene is TRBV9, the J gene TRBJ2-1; D may be TRBD1 or TRBD2 (5 bases each). The clonotype originates from a human donor in good health. The source material was Tregs sorted from blood. CDR3 sequence reads: CASSPGPPDEQFF. As DNA, the CDR3 is TGTGCCAGCAGCCCGGGACCTCCCGATGAGCAGTTCTTC.